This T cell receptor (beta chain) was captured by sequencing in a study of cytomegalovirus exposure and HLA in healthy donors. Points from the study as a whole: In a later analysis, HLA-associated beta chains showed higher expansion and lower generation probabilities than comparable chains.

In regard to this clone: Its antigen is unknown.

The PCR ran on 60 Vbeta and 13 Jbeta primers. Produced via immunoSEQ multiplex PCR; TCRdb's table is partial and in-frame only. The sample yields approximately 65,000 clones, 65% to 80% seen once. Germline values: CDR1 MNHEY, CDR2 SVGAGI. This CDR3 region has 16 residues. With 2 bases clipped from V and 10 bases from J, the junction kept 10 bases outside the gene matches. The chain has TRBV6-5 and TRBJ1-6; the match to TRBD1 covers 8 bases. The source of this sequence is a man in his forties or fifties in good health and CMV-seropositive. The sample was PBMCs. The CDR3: CASSYARDRLGSPLHF. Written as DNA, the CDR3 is TGTGCCAGCAGTTACGCCCGGGACAGGCTCGGGTCACCCCTCCACTTT.